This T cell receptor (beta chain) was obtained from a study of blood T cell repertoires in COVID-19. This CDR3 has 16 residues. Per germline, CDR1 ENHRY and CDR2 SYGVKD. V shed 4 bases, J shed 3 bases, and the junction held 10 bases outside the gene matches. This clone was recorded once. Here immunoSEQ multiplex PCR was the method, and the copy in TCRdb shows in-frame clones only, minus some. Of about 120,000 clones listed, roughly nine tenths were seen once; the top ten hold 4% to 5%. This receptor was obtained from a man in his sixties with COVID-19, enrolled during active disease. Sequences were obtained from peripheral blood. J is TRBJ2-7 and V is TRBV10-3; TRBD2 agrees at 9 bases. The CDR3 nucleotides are TGTGCCATCAGTGGACAACCGGGACTAGCCATCTACGAGCAGTACTTC. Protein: CAISGQPGLAIYEQYF.